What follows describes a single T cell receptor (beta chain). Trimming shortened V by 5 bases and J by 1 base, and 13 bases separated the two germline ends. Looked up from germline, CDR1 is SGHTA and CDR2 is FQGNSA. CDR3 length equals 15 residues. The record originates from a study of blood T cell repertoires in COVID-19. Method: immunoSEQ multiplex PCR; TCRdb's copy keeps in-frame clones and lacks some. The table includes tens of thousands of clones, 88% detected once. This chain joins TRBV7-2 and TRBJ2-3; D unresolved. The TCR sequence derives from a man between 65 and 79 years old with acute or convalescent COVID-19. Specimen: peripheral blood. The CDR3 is CASSPSRSGTDTQYF. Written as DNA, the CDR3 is TGTGCCAGCAGCCCATCCAGGTCTGGCACAGATACGCAGTATTTT.